The rows below give T cell receptor beta chains drawn from one sample of a study of T cell responses to AZD1222 COVID-19 vaccine. Profiled with immunoSEQ multiplex PCR; TCRdb holds only in-frame clones, not every one. The data hold around 95,000 clones, with roughly 88% observed a single time. The specimen was peripheral blood, collected on day 0 of AZD1222 vaccination. Receptor source: an adult in good health. The CDR3 runs from the conserved cysteine through the conserved F or W. D genes are given only for firm matches. Not all rows give a size; the values are once, few, many and, for expanded clones, a class.

clone_size: once; v_call: TRBV20-1; j_call: TRBJ2-7; d_call: .; cdr3_aa: CSARTTYEQYF; cdr3_nt: TGCAGTGCTAGAACCACGTACGAGCAGTACTTC
clone_size: .; v_call: TRBV19; j_call: TRBJ2-1; d_call: .; cdr3_aa: CASSPIVGEQFF; cdr3_nt: TGTGCCAGTAGTCCTATAGTGGGTGAGCAGTTCTTC
clone_size: .; v_call: TRBV3-1/TRBV3-2; j_call: TRBJ1-3; d_call: .; cdr3_aa: CASSPTVSGNTIYF; cdr3_nt: TGTGCCAGCAGCCCGACAGTTTCTGGAAACACCATATATTTT
clone_size: .; v_call: TRBV6-5; j_call: TRBJ2-1; d_call: TRBD2; cdr3_aa: CASRSGRYNEQFF; cdr3_nt: TGTGCCAGCAGAAGCGGGAGATACAATGAGCAGTTCTTC
clone_size: .; v_call: TRBV30; j_call: TRBJ1-6; d_call: .; cdr3_aa: CAWSRRNNSPLHF; cdr3_nt: TGTGCCTGGAGTCGCCGGAATAATTCACCCCTCCACTTT
clone_size: few; v_call: TRBV30; j_call: TRBJ1-6; d_call: .; cdr3_aa: CARQANVNNSPLHF; cdr3_nt: TGTGCCCGACAGGCGAATGTAAATAATTCACCCCTCCACTTT
clone_size: .; v_call: TRBV5-1; j_call: TRBJ1-2; d_call: .; cdr3_aa: CASSHETGAVLYGYTF; cdr3_nt: TGCGCCAGCAGCCACGAGACAGGAGCGGTCTTATATGGCTACACCTTC
clone_size: .; v_call: TRBV4-3; j_call: TRBJ2-7; d_call: .; cdr3_aa: CASSQEVTSSTYVEQYF; cdr3_nt: TGCGCCAGCAGCCAAGAGGTTACTAGTTCCACCTACGTGGAGCAGTACTTC
clone_size: .; v_call: TRBV21-1; j_call: TRBJ2-3; d_call: .; cdr3_aa: CASSKVPAWGADTQYF; cdr3_nt: TGTGCCAGCAGCAAAGTCCCAGCTTGGGGCGCAGATACGCAGTATTTT
clone_size: few; v_call: TRBV6-2/TRBV6-3; j_call: TRBJ1-1; d_call: .; cdr3_aa: CASSYSLTWEGPIRAFF; cdr3_nt: TGTGCCAGCAGTTACTCCCTTACTTGGGAAGGGCCGATAAGAGCTTTCTTT
clone_size: .; v_call: TRBV21-1; j_call: TRBJ1-5; d_call: .; cdr3_aa: CASSSRPGRQPQHF; cdr3_nt: TGTGCCAGCAGCAGTCGACCGGGGAGGCAGCCCCAGCATTTT
clone_size: .; v_call: TRBV2; j_call: TRBJ2-5; d_call: .; cdr3_aa: CASSYDRQETQYF; cdr3_nt: TGTGCCAGCAGTTACGACAGGCAAGAGACCCAGTACTTC
clone_size: .; v_call: TRBV6-4; j_call: TRBJ2-2; d_call: .; cdr3_aa: CASSPGTINTGELFF; cdr3_nt: TGTGCCAGCAGTCCCGGGACCATTAACACCGGGGAGCTGTTTTTT
clone_size: .; v_call: TRBV7-9; j_call: TRBJ2-7; d_call: .; cdr3_aa: CASSWGQSIYEQYF; cdr3_nt: TGTGCCAGCAGCTGGGGACAAAGCATCTACGAGCAGTACTTC
clone_size: .; v_call: TRBV9; j_call: TRBJ2-2; d_call: .; cdr3_aa: CASSVGGGNTGELFF; cdr3_nt: TGTGCCAGCAGCGTAGGAGGGGGGAACACCGGGGAGCTGTTTTTT
clone_size: .; v_call: TRBV28; j_call: TRBJ1-1; d_call: .; cdr3_aa: CASRQGTEAFF; cdr3_nt: TGTGCCAGCAGACAGGGAACTGAAGCTTTCTTT
clone_size: .; v_call: TRBV13; j_call: TRBJ2-1; d_call: TRBD2; cdr3_aa: CASSLQSSGRLSNEQFF; cdr3_nt: TGTGCCAGCAGCTTACAGTCTAGCGGGAGGCTCAGCAATGAGCAGTTCTTC
clone_size: .; v_call: TRBV2; j_call: TRBJ2-7; d_call: TRBD2; cdr3_aa: CASITSGIGYEQYF; cdr3_nt: TGTGCCAGCATTACTAGCGGGATAGGCTACGAGCAGTACTTC
clone_size: .; v_call: TRBV29-1; j_call: TRBJ2-4; d_call: .; cdr3_aa: CSVEVGVGKNIQYF; cdr3_nt: TGCAGCGTTGAAGTAGGGGTTGGCAAAAACATTCAGTACTTC
clone_size: .; v_call: TRBV27; j_call: TRBJ1-3; d_call: .; cdr3_aa: CASSFIGSGNTIYF; cdr3_nt: TGTGCCAGCAGTTTTATTGGCTCTGGAAACACCATATATTTT
clone_size: once; v_call: TRBV6-4; j_call: TRBJ1-2; d_call: .; cdr3_aa: CASSRDPGANYGYTF; cdr3_nt: TGTGCCAGCAGTCGGGACCCCGGGGCTAACTATGGCTACACCTTC
clone_size: .; v_call: TRBV30; j_call: TRBJ2-3; d_call: TRBD2; cdr3_aa: CAWSGRLAGVGTQYF; cdr3_nt: TGTGCCTGGAGTGGGAGACTAGCGGGAGTCGGTACGCAGTATTTT
clone_size: .; v_call: TRBV2; j_call: TRBJ1-2; d_call: TRBD1; cdr3_aa: CASTLTPGQGNYGYTF; cdr3_nt: TGTGCCAGCACTTTAACCCCGGGACAGGGGAACTATGGCTACACCTTC
clone_size: .; v_call: TRBV12-3/TRBV12-4; j_call: TRBJ2-7; d_call: .; cdr3_aa: CASSTRYVEQYF; cdr3_nt: TGTGCCAGCAGTACGCGATACGTAGAGCAGTACTTC
clone_size: .; v_call: TRBV7-2; j_call: TRBJ2-7; d_call: .; cdr3_aa: CASSLSRLGEQYF; cdr3_nt: TGTGCCAGCAGCTTAAGCAGGCTGGGCGAGCAGTACTTC
clone_size: .; v_call: TRBV11-2; j_call: TRBJ1-1; d_call: .; cdr3_aa: CASSSYGNPNAEAFF; cdr3_nt: TGTGCCAGCAGCTCCTATGGGAATCCGAACGCTGAAGCTTTCTTT
clone_size: .; v_call: TRBV2; j_call: TRBJ1-5; d_call: .; cdr3_aa: CASDQGDYSNQPQHF; cdr3_nt: TGTGCCAGCGATCAGGGAGACTATAGCAATCAGCCCCAGCATTTT
clone_size: .; v_call: TRBV3-1/TRBV3-2; j_call: TRBJ2-5; d_call: .; cdr3_aa: CASSQSRVETQYF; cdr3_nt: TGTGCCAGCAGCCAGTCTAGGGTTGAGACCCAGTACTTC
clone_size: .; v_call: TRBV3-1/TRBV3-2; j_call: TRBJ1-2; d_call: .; cdr3_aa: CASSQRSYGYTF; cdr3_nt: TGTGCCAGCAGCCAACGTTCCTATGGCTACACCTTC
clone_size: .; v_call: TRBV27; j_call: TRBJ1-1; d_call: TRBD1; cdr3_aa: CASSARQGMNTEAFF; cdr3_nt: TGTGCCAGCAGTGCCCGACAGGGGATGAACACTGAAGCTTTCTTT
clone_size: .; v_call: TRBV7-2; j_call: TRBJ2-5; d_call: TRBD1; cdr3_aa: CASSLAGTGQETQYF; cdr3_nt: TGTGCCAGCAGCTTAGCCGGGACAGGCCAAGAGACCCAGTACTTC
clone_size: once; v_call: TRBV18; j_call: TRBJ1-3; d_call: TRBD1; cdr3_aa: CASSPMTGGSGNTIYF; cdr3_nt: TGTGCCAGCTCACCGATGACAGGGGGCTCTGGAAACACCATATATTTT
clone_size: .; v_call: TRBV7-2; j_call: TRBJ1-6; d_call: .; cdr3_aa: CASSLGREGSVSSPLHF; cdr3_nt: TGTGCCAGCAGCTTAGGACGTGAGGGTTCGGTCTCTTCACCCCTCCACTTT
clone_size: .; v_call: TRBV13; j_call: TRBJ2-5; d_call: TRBD2; cdr3_aa: CASSLGERGETQYF; cdr3_nt: TGTGCCAGCAGCTTAGGGGAGCGGGGGGAGACCCAGTACTTC
clone_size: .; v_call: TRBV24-1; j_call: TRBJ2-5; d_call: TRBD1; cdr3_aa: CATSDSPRTGASFKETQYF; cdr3_nt: TGTGCCACCAGTGATTCTCCTCGGACAGGGGCGAGTTTTAAAGAGACCCAGTACTTC
clone_size: .; v_call: TRBV30; j_call: TRBJ1-5; d_call: .; cdr3_aa: CAWSSWDMGDQPQHF; cdr3_nt: TGTGCCTGGAGTTCGTGGGACATGGGGGATCAGCCCCAGCATTTT
clone_size: .; v_call: TRBV5-1; j_call: TRBJ2-5; d_call: .; cdr3_aa: CASSLNRLYQETQYF; cdr3_nt: TGCGCCAGCAGCTTGAACAGATTGTACCAAGAGACCCAGTACTTC
clone_size: .; v_call: TRBV16; j_call: TRBJ2-7; d_call: .; cdr3_aa: CASSQSPFHYEQYF; cdr3_nt: TGTGCCAGCAGCCAATCGCCCTTTCACTACGAGCAGTACTTC
clone_size: .; v_call: TRBV28; j_call: TRBJ1-5; d_call: .; cdr3_aa: CASSLGQRNQPQHF; cdr3_nt: TGTGCCAGCAGTCTTGGACAACGCAATCAGCCCCAGCATTTT
clone_size: .; v_call: TRBV13; j_call: TRBJ2-1; d_call: TRBD2; cdr3_aa: CASSIMLSGDPLNEQFF; cdr3_nt: TGTGCCAGCAGCATCATGCTTAGCGGGGACCCTCTTAATGAGCAGTTCTTC
clone_size: .; v_call: TRBV7-9; j_call: TRBJ1-4; d_call: .; cdr3_aa: CASSSLRGYNEKLFF; cdr3_nt: TGTGCCAGCAGCTCCCTACGGGGCTATAATGAAAAACTGTTTTTT
clone_size: .; v_call: TRBV10-1; j_call: TRBJ2-7; d_call: .; cdr3_aa: CASSQSLSYEQYF; cdr3_nt: TGCGCCAGCAGTCAAAGTCTCTCCTACGAGCAGTACTTC
clone_size: .; v_call: TRBV19; j_call: TRBJ2-1; d_call: .; cdr3_aa: CASSIVTGFYNEQFF; cdr3_nt: TGTGCCAGTAGTATAGTAACCGGGTTTTACAATGAGCAGTTCTTC
clone_size: .; v_call: TRBV28; j_call: TRBJ1-4; d_call: .; cdr3_aa: CASTQFGGVTNEKLFF; cdr3_nt: TGTGCCAGCACCCAATTTGGTGGGGTTACTAATGAAAAACTGTTTTTT
clone_size: .; v_call: TRBV24-1; j_call: TRBJ2-3; d_call: TRBD2; cdr3_aa: CATSDLVPERGGGECTDTQYF; cdr3_nt: TGTGCCACCAGTGATTTGGTCCCGGAGAGGGGCGGGGGAGAATGCACAGATACGCAGTATTTT
clone_size: .; v_call: TRBV5-5; j_call: TRBJ2-1; d_call: TRBD2; cdr3_aa: CASGHWAKREGRNEQFF; cdr3_nt: TGTGCCAGCGGCCACTGGGCCAAGCGGGAGGGACGCAATGAGCAGTTCTTC
clone_size: .; v_call: TRBV20-1; j_call: TRBJ1-5; d_call: .; cdr3_aa: CSASAGEDQPQHF; cdr3_nt: TGCAGTGCTAGTGCGGGGGAGGATCAGCCCCAGCATTTT
clone_size: .; v_call: TRBV3-1/TRBV3-2; j_call: TRBJ2-7; d_call: TRBD2; cdr3_aa: CASSPTSGRLYEQYF; cdr3_nt: TGTGCCAGCAGCCCGACTAGCGGGAGACTCTACGAGCAGTACTTC
clone_size: .; v_call: TRBV10-3; j_call: TRBJ2-3; d_call: .; cdr3_aa: CAIRDTIAADTQYF; cdr3_nt: TGTGCCATCAGGGACACAATAGCCGCAGATACGCAGTATTTT
clone_size: .; v_call: TRBV5-5; j_call: TRBJ2-7; d_call: .; cdr3_aa: CASSWIHEQYF; cdr3_nt: TGTGCCAGCAGCTGGATCCACGAGCAGTACTTC
clone_size: .; v_call: TRBV6-4; j_call: TRBJ1-6; d_call: .; cdr3_aa: CASSESPRGWGGSPLHF; cdr3_nt: TGTGCCAGCAGTGAAAGTCCGCGAGGGTGGGGAGGTTCACCCCTCCACTTT
clone_size: .; v_call: TRBV9; j_call: TRBJ1-1; d_call: TRBD1; cdr3_aa: CASSVGGGQGSTEAFF; cdr3_nt: TGTGCCAGCAGCGTAGGCGGGGGACAGGGGAGCACTGAAGCTTTCTTT
clone_size: .; v_call: TRBV2; j_call: TRBJ2-6; d_call: .; cdr3_aa: CASSGGANVLTF; cdr3_nt: TGTGCCAGCAGTGGCGGGGCCAACGTCCTGACTTTC
clone_size: .; v_call: TRBV10-3; j_call: TRBJ1-3; d_call: .; cdr3_aa: CAISELVSSGNTIYF; cdr3_nt: TGTGCCATCAGTGAGTTAGTGAGCTCTGGAAACACCATATATTTT
clone_size: once; v_call: TRBV5-1; j_call: TRBJ1-3; d_call: .; cdr3_aa: CASSLRPGSGNTIYF; cdr3_nt: TGCGCCAGCAGCTTGAGACCCGGCTCTGGAAACACCATATATTTT